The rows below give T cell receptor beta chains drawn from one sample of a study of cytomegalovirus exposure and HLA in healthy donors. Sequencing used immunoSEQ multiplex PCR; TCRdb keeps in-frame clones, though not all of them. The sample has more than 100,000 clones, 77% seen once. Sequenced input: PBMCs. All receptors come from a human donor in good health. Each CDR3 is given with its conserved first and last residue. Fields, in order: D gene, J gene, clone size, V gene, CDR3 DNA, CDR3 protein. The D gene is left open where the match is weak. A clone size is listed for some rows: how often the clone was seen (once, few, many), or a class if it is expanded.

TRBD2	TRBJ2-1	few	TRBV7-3	TGTGCCAGCAGCTTAAGGCCTAGCGGGGCCTCCTACAATGAGCAGTTCTTC	CASSLRPSGASYNEQFF
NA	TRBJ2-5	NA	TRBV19	TGTGCCAGTAGCCTTAACCGGGGAGAGACCCAGTACTTC	CASSLNRGETQYF
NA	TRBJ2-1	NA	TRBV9	TGTGCCAGCAGCGTAGGGCTAGGGACATACAATGAGCAGTTCTTC	CASSVGLGTYNEQFF
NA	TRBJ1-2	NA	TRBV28	TGTGCCAGCATACCACAAGGGGAAGCTAACTATGGCTACACCTTC	CASIPQGEANYGYTF
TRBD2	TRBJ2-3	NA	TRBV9	TGTGCCAGCAGCGTACTAGCGGTCGGGATAGATACGCAGTATTTT	CASSVLAVGIDTQYF
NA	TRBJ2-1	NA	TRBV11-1	TGTGCCAGCAGCGCCACCTCTAGCAGAGAGCAGTTCTTC	CASSATSSREQFF
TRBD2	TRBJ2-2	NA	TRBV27	TGTGCCAGCACTCCCTGGACTAGCGTCAACACCGGGGAGCTGTTTTTT	CASTPWTSVNTGELFF
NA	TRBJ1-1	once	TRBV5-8	TGTGCCAGCAGCTTGGTCGCAGGGTGGGGCACTGAAGCTTTCTTT	CASSLVAGWGTEAFF
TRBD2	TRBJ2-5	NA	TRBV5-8	TGTGCCAGCAGCCTTGGGACTAGCGGGCACAAAGAGACCCAGTACTTC	CASSLGTSGHKETQYF
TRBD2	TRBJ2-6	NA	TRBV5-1	TGCGCCAGCAGCTCGGGACTAGCGGGAACTGGCGGGCCCTCTGGGGCCAACGTCCTGACTTTC	CASSSGLAGTGGPSGANVLTF
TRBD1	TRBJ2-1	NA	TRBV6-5	TGTGCCAGCAGTTATGGACAGGGGGCGTACAATGAGCAGTTCTTC	CASSYGQGAYNEQFF
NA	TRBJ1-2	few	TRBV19	TGTGCCAGTAGTATCTTCTCCAGGGCGCTTAACTATGGCTACACCTTC	CASSIFSRALNYGYTF
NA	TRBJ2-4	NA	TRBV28	TGTGCCAGCAGCTCCGGCGGTTCGGAGGGCATTCAGTACTTC	CASSSGGSEGIQYF
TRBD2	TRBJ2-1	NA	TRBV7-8	TGTGCCAGCAGCCGGAGGGAGCGGGAGGGCAATGAGCAGTTCTTC	CASSRREREGNEQFF
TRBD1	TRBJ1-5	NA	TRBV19	TGTGCCAGTGGGCGGGACAGGGGCCCCAATCAGCCCCAGCATTTT	CASGRDRGPNQPQHF
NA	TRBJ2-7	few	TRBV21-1	TGTGCCAGCAGACTTCGACTAGCGAACTACGAGCAGTACTTC	CASRLRLANYEQYF
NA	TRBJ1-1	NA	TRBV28	TGTGCCAGCAGTTTCTCCACTACTCACACTGAAGCTTTCTTT	CASSFSTTHTEAFF
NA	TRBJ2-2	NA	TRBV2	TGTGCCAGCAGTGTATGGTCCCCTTCACTCACCGGGGAGCTGTTTTTT	CASSVWSPSLTGELFF
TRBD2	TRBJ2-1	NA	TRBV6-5	TGTGCCAGCAGCCTAAGCGGGAGGGCCTACAATGAGCAGTTCTTC	CASSLSGRAYNEQFF
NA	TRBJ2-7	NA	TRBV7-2	TGTGCCAGCAGCCCTACCATCTACGAGCAGTACTTC	CASSPTIYEQYF
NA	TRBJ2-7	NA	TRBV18	TGTGCCAGCTCACCACTCGGGGGGCAGGACGAGCAGTACTTC	CASSPLGGQDEQYF
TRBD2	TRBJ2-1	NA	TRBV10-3	TGTGCCATCAGTGAGTCCCTAGCGGGAGGTGACAATGAGCAGTTCTTC	CAISESLAGGDNEQFF
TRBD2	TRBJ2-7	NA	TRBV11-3	TGTGCCAGCTCCTTAGGGAGGGGCTCACACGAGCAGTACTTC	CASSLGRGSHEQYF
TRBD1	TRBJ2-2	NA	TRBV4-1	TGCGCCAGCAGCCAACTACCGACAGGGGTCGACACCGGGGAGCTGTTTTTT	CASSQLPTGVDTGELFF
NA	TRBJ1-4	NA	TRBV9	TGTGCCAGCAGCGTAGCAGCGAGTGAAAAACTGTTTTTT	CASSVAASEKLFF